The rows below give T cell receptor beta chains drawn from one sample of a study of blood T cell repertoires in COVID-19. Measured with immunoSEQ multiplex PCR; TCRdb has only the in-frame clones, and not every one. Among about 160,000 clones listed, 92% were seen once. The sequenced material came from peripheral blood. The receptor source for this set is a man aged 25-40 years with COVID-19, enrolled during active disease. Each CDR3 is given with its conserved first and last residue. A D gene is named only where the DNA matches it firmly.

j_call,v_call,d_call,cdr3_aa,cdr3_nt
TRBJ2-3,TRBV28,TRBD1,CASRHRGRGTGRTDTQYF,TGTGCCAGCAGGCACAGGGGGCGCGGAACGGGGCGCACAGATACGCAGTATTTT
TRBJ2-3,TRBV6-5,-,CASSPGHFTDTQYF,TGTGCCAGCAGCCCCGGACATTTCACAGATACGCAGTATTTT
TRBJ2-2,TRBV7-2,TRBD1,CASSPYHRDRGPGELFF,TGTGCCAGCAGCCCATACCACCGGGACAGGGGCCCCGGGGAGCTGTTTTTT
TRBJ2-7,TRBV28,TRBD2,CASSLASGVSYEQYF,TGTGCCAGCAGTTTAGCTAGCGGGGTGTCCTACGAGCAGTACTTC
TRBJ1-5,TRBV10-3,-,CAISESTARGSNQPQHF,TGTGCCATCAGTGAGTCGACCGCGAGGGGGAGTAATCAGCCCCAGCATTTT
TRBJ2-5,TRBV3-1/TRBV3-2,-,CASSPTSGQETQYF,TGTGCCAGCAGCCCGACGAGCGGGCAAGAGACCCAGTACTTC
TRBJ2-7,TRBV27,TRBD2,CASSLEPGLAFYEQYF,TGTGCCAGCAGTTTGGAACCGGGACTAGCTTTCTACGAGCAGTACTTC
TRBJ1-2,TRBV2,-,CASSGQGLHYGYTF,TGTGCCAGCAGTGGCCAGGGGCTACATTATGGCTACACCTTC
TRBJ2-1,TRBV6-5,-,CASSYLPRRYNEQFF,TGTGCCAGCAGTTACCTGCCTCGCAGATACAATGAGCAGTTCTTC
TRBJ2-1,TRBV24-1,TRBD2,CATSSSGGNNEQFF,TGTGCCACCAGTTCTAGCGGGGGGAACAATGAGCAGTTCTTC
TRBJ1-4,TRBV28,TRBD1,CASVRQGYEKLFF,TGTGCCAGCGTTAGACAGGGGTATGAAAAACTGTTTTTT
TRBJ2-3,TRBV5-1,TRBD2,CASCVAGTDTQYF,TGCGCCAGCTGTGTAGCGGGGACAGATACGCAGTATTTT
TRBJ2-7,TRBV2,TRBD2,CASSASGGAFEQYF,TGTGCCAGCAGCGCTAGCGGGGGGGCCTTCGAGCAGTACTTC
TRBJ1-1,TRBV6-6,TRBD1,CASSYRGQGANTEAFF,TGTGCCAGCAGTTACCGCGGTCAGGGGGCGAACACTGAAGCTTTCTTT
TRBJ2-1,TRBV9,TRBD2,CASSPGGAGHEQFF,TGTGCCAGCAGCCCGGGGGGAGCGGGACATGAGCAGTTCTTC
TRBJ2-1,TRBV5-1,TRBD2,CASSSLAGGQNEQFF,TGCGCCAGCAGCTCCCTAGCGGGGGGGCAAAATGAGCAGTTCTTC
TRBJ2-5,TRBV7-3,TRBD2,CASSLRPGASGRPETQYF,TGTGCCAGCAGCTTACGTCCCGGGGCTAGCGGGAGGCCAGAGACCCAGTACTTC
TRBJ2-7,TRBV28,-,CASSLQGTAYEQYF,TGTGCCAGCAGTCTACAGGGTACTGCCTACGAGCAGTACTTC
TRBJ2-3,TRBV4-3,-,CASSQAGTPSTDTQYF,TGCGCCAGCAGCCAAGCCGGGACACCTAGCACAGATACGCAGTATTTT
TRBJ1-1,TRBV11-1,-,CASSSHSTTANTEAFF,TGTGCCAGCAGCTCGCACTCAACGACAGCGAACACTGAAGCTTTCTTT
TRBJ1-1,TRBV5-4,-,CASSWDGGRLIEAFF,TGTGCCAGCAGCTGGGACGGGGGGCGGCTCATTGAAGCTTTCTTT
TRBJ2-3,TRBV19,TRBD2,CASSKGLAATDTQYF,TGTGCCAGTAGTAAGGGACTAGCGGCCACAGATACGCAGTATTTT
TRBJ1-4,TRBV18,-,CASSQGTLEKLFF,TGTGCCAGCTCACAAGGGACACTTGAAAAACTGTTTTTT
TRBJ2-3,TRBV7-9,TRBD1,CASSLPPDRGNWTQYF,TGTGCCAGCAGCTTACCCCCGGACAGGGGGAATTGGACGCAGTATTTT
TRBJ1-2,TRBV18,-,CASSPNRVGYTF,TGTGCCAGCTCACCGAACAGGGTCGGCTACACCTTC
TRBJ1-2,TRBV11-3,-,CASRARQPTPYGYTF,TGTGCCAGCAGGGCACGACAGCCAACCCCTTATGGCTACACCTTC
TRBJ2-1,TRBV30,-,CAWSGLRENEQFF,TGTGCCTGGAGTGGACTAAGGGAAAATGAGCAGTTCTTC
TRBJ1-1,TRBV6-5,-,CASRPQGSDEAFF,TGTGCCAGCAGGCCACAGGGCTCGGATGAAGCTTTCTTT
TRBJ2-3,TRBV5-1,TRBD1,CASSSSTGTGFTDTQYF,TGCGCCAGCAGCAGCTCCACCGGGACAGGGTTTACAGATACGCAGTATTTT
TRBJ2-3,TRBV6-5,-,CASFSSSTDTQYF,TGTGCCAGCTTTTCGTCTAGCACAGATACGCAGTATTTT
TRBJ1-1,TRBV5-1,TRBD1,CASSLEDRGPEAFF,TGCGCCAGCAGCTTGGAAGACAGGGGGCCTGAAGCTTTCTTT
TRBJ2-1,TRBV28,TRBD1,CASSLAPGQGHNEQFF,TGTGCCAGCAGTTTGGCACCGGGACAGGGCCACAATGAGCAGTTCTTC
TRBJ2-1,TRBV27,TRBD2,CASSLRLAGRPYNEQFF,TGTGCCAGCAGTTTAAGACTAGCGGGAAGACCCTACAATGAGCAGTTCTTC
TRBJ2-7,TRBV30,-,CACTPGTGKMYEQYF,TGTGCCTGCACCCCGGGTACAGGGAAGATGTACGAGCAGTACTTC
TRBJ1-5,TRBV19,-,CASSIQSNQPQHF,TGTGCCAGTAGTATACAGAGCAATCAGCCCCAGCATTTT